A selection of T cell receptor beta chains follows, all from one sample in a study of CD8 T cells in ankylosing spondylitis. TCRdb reprocessed the 5' RACE reads with MiXCR, giving one entry per CDR3 protein. The sample lists roughly 97,000 distinct CDR3 sequences; over 6.5% were seen once. Source material: blood, either unsorted or a sorted T cell fraction (not recorded which). Source of these receptors: a male donor with ankylosing spondylitis or in good health (not recorded which). Each CDR3 is given with its conserved first and last residue. Each record gives: D gene, clone size, V gene, CDR3 length, J gene, CDR3 protein, CDR3 DNA. D genes are given only for firm matches. For some rows the clone size is stated as once, few or many, or as a class when expanded; others skip it.

TRBD1	many	TRBV7-2	15	TRBJ1-5	CASSRDRAGNQPQHF	TGTGCCAGCAGTCGGGACAGGGCTGGCAATCAGCCCCAGCATTTT
-	many	TRBV12-3/TRBV12-4	15	TRBJ2-7	CASQLLGGAWAEQYF	TGTGCCAGCCAACTCCTAGGGGGGGCGTGGGCCGAGCAGTACTTC
-	many	TRBV6-2/TRBV6-3	14	TRBJ1-6	CASSYIDSNSPLHF	TGTGCCAGCAGTTACATCGACAGCAATTCACCCCTCCACTTT
TRBD1	many	TRBV7-6	14	TRBJ2-5	CASSRQTGVETQYF	TGTGCCAGCAGCCGTCAGACAGGGGTGGAGACCCAGTACTTC
-	-	TRBV20-1	12	TRBJ2-7	CSAREDVKEQYF	TGCAGTGCTAGGGAGGATGTAAAAGAGCAGTACTTC
TRBD2	many	TRBV20-1	19	TRBJ2-5	CSASRWSPGLAGGQETQYF	TGCAGTGCTAGCCGGTGGAGTCCGGGACTAGCGGGGGGGCAAGAGACCCAGTACTTC
-	many	TRBV10-1	15	TRBJ2-2	CASSVSTAGTGELFF	TGCGCCAGCAGTGTGTCGACAGCGGGCACCGGGGAGCTGTTTTTT
-	few	TRBV20-1	11	TRBJ2-5	CSARWQETQYF	TGCAGTGCTAGGTGGCAAGAGACCCAGTACTTC
-	many	TRBV10-3	14	TRBJ2-5	CAISESGQKETQYF	TGTGCCATCTCCGAGTCAGGACAGAAAGAGACCCAGTACTTC
TRBD2	many	TRBV6-5	17	TRBJ2-3	CASSYSGVSGITDTQYF	TGTGCCAGCAGTTACTCGGGGGTTAGCGGGATCACAGATACGCAGTATTTT
-	-	TRBV4-2	13	TRBJ2-1	CASSQGGTGEQFF	TGTGCCAGCAGCCAGGGGGGAACCGGGGAGCAGTTCTTC
TRBD1	many	TRBV20-1	14	TRBJ2-2	CSAPDRGHTGELFF	TGCAGTGCCCCTGACAGGGGCCACACCGGGGAGCTGTTTTTT
-	few	TRBV2	13	TRBJ1-4	CASSTGSAEKLFF	TGTGCCAGCAGTACAGGGTCTGCTGAAAAACTGTTTTTT
-	many	TRBV7-2	13	TRBJ2-3	CASSLGATDTQYF	TGTGCCAGCAGCTTAGGTGCCACAGATACGCAGTATTTT
-	few	TRBV14	12	TRBJ1-4	CASSQEGAKLFF	TGTGCCAGCAGCCAAGAGGGGGCAAAACTGTTTTTT
-	few	TRBV11-3	13	TRBJ1-1	CASSSARGTEAFF	TGTGCCAGCAGCTCCGCCAGGGGCACTGAAGCTTTCTTT
-	many	TRBV5-1	14	TRBJ2-2	CASSFWSATGELFF	TGCGCCAGCAGCTTTTGGTCCGCCACCGGGGAGCTGTTTTTT
TRBD2	many	TRBV29-1	15	TRBJ2-1	CSTRGGGPSYNEQFF	TGCAGCACCCGCGGGGGGGGTCCCTCCTACAATGAGCAGTTCTTC
-	many	TRBV24-1	13	TRBJ2-3	CATSDTLTDTQYF	TGTGCCACCAGTGACACCTTAACAGATACGCAGTATTTT
-	many	TRBV27	11	TRBJ2-1	CASSSTVEQFF	TGTGCCAGCAGTTCCACAGTTGAGCAGTTCTTC
-	-	TRBV18	13	TRBJ1-5	CASSPYSNQPQHF	TGTGCCAGCTCACCATATAGCAATCAGCCCCAGCATTTT
-	many	TRBV3-1	15	TRBJ2-6	CASSLASSGANVLTF	TGTGCCAGCAGCCTCGCTTCCTCTGGGGCCAACGTCCTGACTTTC
-	many	TRBV4-3	14	TRBJ2-1	CASSQVAGHNEQFF	TGCGCCAGCAGCCAAGTAGCAGGACACAATGAGCAGTTCTTC
TRBD2	many	TRBV20-1	14	TRBJ2-1	CSVMPGLAYNEQFF	TGCAGTGTTATGCCGGGACTAGCGTACAATGAGCAGTTCTTC
-	few	TRBV7-2	15	TRBJ2-1	CASSQNARGLNEQFF	TGTGCCAGCAGCCAAAACGCGCGGGGACTCAATGAGCAGTTCTTC
TRBD1	many	TRBV12-3/TRBV12-4	14	TRBJ1-1	CASSQTGGLTEAFF	TGTGCCAGCAGTCAGACAGGGGGCTTGACTGAAGCTTTCTTT
-	many	TRBV4-3	17	TRBJ2-3	CASSQDGWGSTTDTQYF	TGCGCCAGCAGCCAAGACGGATGGGGGAGCACCACAGATACGCAGTATTTT
-	-	TRBV20-1	12	TRBJ2-7	CSASWAQGEQYF	TGCAGTGCTAGTTGGGCGCAAGGGGAGCAGTACTTC
TRBD1	many	TRBV20-1	15	TRBJ2-7	CSARDLGQGVYEQYF	TGCAGTGCTAGAGATCTGGGACAGGGGGTTTACGAGCAGTACTTC
-	-	TRBV14	13	TRBJ1-5	CASSQDPGQPQHF	TGTGCCAGCAGCCAAGATCCCGGCCAGCCCCAGCATTTT
TRBD2	many	TRBV9	16	TRBJ2-2	CASSVRRGGDTGELFF	TGTGCCAGCAGCGTTCGGCGGGGGGGCGATACCGGGGAGCTGTTTTTT
-	many	TRBV5-4	14	TRBJ2-3	CASSRAVSTDTQYF	TGTGCCAGCAGCCGAGCGGTAAGCACAGATACGCAGTATTTT
-	-	TRBV29-1	13	TRBJ1-5	CSVTVREGQPQHF	TGCAGCGTCACAGTGAGGGAAGGGCAGCCCCAGCATTTT
-	many	TRBV6-2/TRBV6-3	14	TRBJ2-6	CASSYMSGANVLTF	TGTGCCAGCAGTTATATGTCCGGGGCCAACGTCCTGACTTTC
-	many	TRBV5-1	16	TRBJ2-2	CASSQEGGIKTGELFF	TGCGCCAGCAGCCAAGAGGGCGGGATTAAGACCGGGGAGCTGTTTTTT
TRBD2	many	TRBV10-3	14	TRBJ2-3	CAIMGGDLTDTQYF	TGTGCCATCATGGGAGGGGACCTCACAGATACGCAGTATTTT
-	many	TRBV27	11	TRBJ2-7	CASGLLYEQYF	TGTGCCAGCGGCCTGCTCTACGAGCAGTACTTC
TRBD1	many	TRBV9	16	TRBJ1-1	CASSVGQGLTGTEAFF	TGTGCCAGCAGCGTGGGACAGGGCTTAACGGGCACTGAAGCTTTCTTT
-	few	TRBV10-3	15	TRBJ2-1	CAISVRAVPYNEQFF	TGTGCCATCAGTGTTCGGGCAGTCCCGTACAATGAGCAGTTCTTC
-	many	TRBV6-2/TRBV6-3	13	TRBJ2-1	CASKGAGGNEQFF	TGTGCCAGCAAGGGGGCCGGGGGGAATGAGCAGTTCTTC
-	many	TRBV12-3/TRBV12-4	12	TRBJ2-7	CASKGRSYEQYF	TGTGCCAGCAAGGGCCGCTCCTACGAGCAGTACTTC
-	many	TRBV29-1	17	TRBJ2-1	CSVPTVRGGPSYNEQFF	TGCAGCGTCCCGACTGTAAGGGGAGGTCCCTCCTACAATGAGCAGTTCTTC
-	many	TRBV7-9	15	TRBJ1-2	CASSLAQGGFYGYTF	TGTGCCAGCAGCTTAGCGCAGGGCGGATTCTATGGCTACACCTTC
-	many	TRBV19	15	TRBJ2-7	CASSPNRWSSYEQYF	TGTGCCAGTAGTCCCAACAGGTGGAGCTCCTACGAGCAGTACTTC
TRBD2	many	TRBV28	16	TRBJ2-1	CASSTRLAGNYNEQFF	TGTGCCAGCAGCACCAGACTAGCGGGAAACTACAATGAGCAGTTCTTC
-	many	TRBV29-1	14	TRBJ1-1	CSVVGESLNTEAFF	TGCAGCGTTGTTGGGGAAAGCTTGAACACTGAAGCTTTCTTT
-	many	TRBV3-1	13	TRBJ2-3	CASSQLNTDTQYF	TGTGCCAGCAGCCAACTAAACACAGATACGCAGTATTTT
TRBD2	few	TRBV7-9	15	TRBJ2-7	CASSLALAGGYEQYF	TGTGCCAGCAGCTTAGCGCTCGCGGGAGGGTACGAGCAGTACTTC
TRBD1	many	TRBV4-1	14	TRBJ2-1	CASSLIGQGNEQFF	TGCGCCAGCAGCCTGATCGGACAGGGCAATGAGCAGTTCTTC
-	-	TRBV4-3	14	TRBJ2-7	CASSPTRGTCEQYF	TGCGCCAGCAGCCCCACTCGCGGTACCTGCGAGCAGTACTTC
-	many	TRBV7-2	15	TRBJ1-2	CASSLQGQGSYGYTF	TGTGCCAGCAGCTTGCAGGGGCAGGGAAGCTATGGCTACACCTTC
TRBD2	many	TRBV7-9	16	TRBJ2-6	CASSFLSGEGANVLTF	TGTGCCAGCAGCTTCCTTAGCGGGGAGGGGGCCAACGTCCTGACTTTC